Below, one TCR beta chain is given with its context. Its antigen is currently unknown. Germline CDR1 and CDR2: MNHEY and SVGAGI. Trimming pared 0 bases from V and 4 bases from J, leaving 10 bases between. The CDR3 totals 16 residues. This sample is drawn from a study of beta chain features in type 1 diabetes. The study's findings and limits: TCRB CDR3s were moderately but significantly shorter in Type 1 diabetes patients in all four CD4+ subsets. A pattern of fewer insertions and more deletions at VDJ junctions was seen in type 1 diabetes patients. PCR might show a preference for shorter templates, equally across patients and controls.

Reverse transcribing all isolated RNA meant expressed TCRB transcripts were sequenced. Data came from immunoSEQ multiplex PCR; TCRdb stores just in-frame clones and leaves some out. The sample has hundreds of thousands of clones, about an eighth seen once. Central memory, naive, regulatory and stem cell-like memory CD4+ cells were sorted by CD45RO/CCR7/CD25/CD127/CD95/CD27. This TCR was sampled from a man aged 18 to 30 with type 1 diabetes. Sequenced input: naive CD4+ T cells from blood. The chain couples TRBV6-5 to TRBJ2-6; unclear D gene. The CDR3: CASSYSSSRGANVLTF. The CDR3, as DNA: TGTGCCAGCAGTTACTCGAGTTCGCGGGGGGCCAACGTCCTGACTTTC.